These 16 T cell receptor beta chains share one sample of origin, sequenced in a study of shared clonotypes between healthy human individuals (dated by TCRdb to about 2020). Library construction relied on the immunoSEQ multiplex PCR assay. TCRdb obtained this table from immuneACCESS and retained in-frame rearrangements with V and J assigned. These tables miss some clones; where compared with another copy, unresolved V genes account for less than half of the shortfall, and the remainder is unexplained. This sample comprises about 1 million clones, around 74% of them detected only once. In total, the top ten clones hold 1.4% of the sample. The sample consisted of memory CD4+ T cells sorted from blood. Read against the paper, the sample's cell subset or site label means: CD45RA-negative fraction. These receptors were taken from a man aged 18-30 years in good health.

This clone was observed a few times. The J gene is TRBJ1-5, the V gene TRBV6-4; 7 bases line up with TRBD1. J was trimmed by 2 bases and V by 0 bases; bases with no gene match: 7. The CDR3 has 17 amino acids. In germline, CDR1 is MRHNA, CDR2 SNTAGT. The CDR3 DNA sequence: TGTGCCAGCAGTGACTCTGCAGGGGGGAGGCGCAATCAGCCCCAGCATTTT. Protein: CASSDSAGGRRNQPQHF.

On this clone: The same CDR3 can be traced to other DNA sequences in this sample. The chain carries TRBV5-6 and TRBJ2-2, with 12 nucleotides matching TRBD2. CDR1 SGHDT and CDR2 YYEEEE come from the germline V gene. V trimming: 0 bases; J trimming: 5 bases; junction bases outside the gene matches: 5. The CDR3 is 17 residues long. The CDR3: CASSLGLAGVSTGELFF. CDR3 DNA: TGTGCCAGCAGCTTGGGACTAGCGGGAGTATCTACCGGGGAGCTGTTTTTT.

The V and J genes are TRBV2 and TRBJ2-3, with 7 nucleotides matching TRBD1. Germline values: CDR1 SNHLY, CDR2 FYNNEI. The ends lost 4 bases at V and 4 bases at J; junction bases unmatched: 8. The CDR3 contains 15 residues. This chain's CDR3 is CASSANRGISDTQYF. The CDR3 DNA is TGTGCCAGCAGTGCGAACAGGGGAATTTCAGATACGCAGTATTTT.

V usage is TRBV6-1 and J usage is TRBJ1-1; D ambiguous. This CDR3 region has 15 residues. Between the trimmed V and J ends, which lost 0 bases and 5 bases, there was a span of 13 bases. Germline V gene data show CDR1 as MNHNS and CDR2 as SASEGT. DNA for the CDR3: TGTGCCAGCAGTGAAGCTCCCGGGCTTGGAACTGAAGCTTTCTTT. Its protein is CASSEAPGLGTEAFF.

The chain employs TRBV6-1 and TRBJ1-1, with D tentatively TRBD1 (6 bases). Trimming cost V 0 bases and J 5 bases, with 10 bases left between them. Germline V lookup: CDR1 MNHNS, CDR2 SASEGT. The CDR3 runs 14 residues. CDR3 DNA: TGTGCCAGCAGTGAAGCAAGGGGGGAGACTGAAGCTTTCTTT. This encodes CASSEARGETEAFF.

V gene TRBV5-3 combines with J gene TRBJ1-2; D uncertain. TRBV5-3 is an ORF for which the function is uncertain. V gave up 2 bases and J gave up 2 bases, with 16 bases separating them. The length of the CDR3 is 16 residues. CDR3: CARSFTGEVGNYGYTF. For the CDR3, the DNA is TGTGCCAGAAGCTTCACTGGGGAGGTGGGAAACTATGGCTACACCTTC.

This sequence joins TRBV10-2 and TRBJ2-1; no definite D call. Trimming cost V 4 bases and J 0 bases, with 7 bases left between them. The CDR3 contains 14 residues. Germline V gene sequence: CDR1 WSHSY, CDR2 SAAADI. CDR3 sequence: CASSGSSSYNEQFF. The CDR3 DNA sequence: TGCGCCAGCAGTGGGTCGAGCTCCTACAATGAGCAGTTCTTC.

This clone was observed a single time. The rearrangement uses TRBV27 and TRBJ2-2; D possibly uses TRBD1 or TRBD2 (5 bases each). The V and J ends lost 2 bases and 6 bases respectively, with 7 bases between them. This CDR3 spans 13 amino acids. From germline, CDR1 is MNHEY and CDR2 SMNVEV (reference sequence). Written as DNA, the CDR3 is TGTGCCAGCAGTTTAAGGGACCCCGGGGAGCTGTTTTTT. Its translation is CASSLRDPGELFF.

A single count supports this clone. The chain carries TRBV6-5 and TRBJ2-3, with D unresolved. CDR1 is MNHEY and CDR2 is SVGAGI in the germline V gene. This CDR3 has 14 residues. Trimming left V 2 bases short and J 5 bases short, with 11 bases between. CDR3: CASSYRSERDTQYF. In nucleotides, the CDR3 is TGTGCCAGCAGTTACCGCTCGGAGCGAGATACGCAGTATTTT.

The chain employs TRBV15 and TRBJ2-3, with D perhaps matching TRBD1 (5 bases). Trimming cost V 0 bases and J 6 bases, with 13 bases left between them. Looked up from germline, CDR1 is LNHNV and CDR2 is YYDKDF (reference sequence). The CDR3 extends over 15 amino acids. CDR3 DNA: TGTGCCACCAGCAGAGATAGCCAGGGTTCCGATACGCAGTATTTT. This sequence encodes CATSRDSQGSDTQYF.

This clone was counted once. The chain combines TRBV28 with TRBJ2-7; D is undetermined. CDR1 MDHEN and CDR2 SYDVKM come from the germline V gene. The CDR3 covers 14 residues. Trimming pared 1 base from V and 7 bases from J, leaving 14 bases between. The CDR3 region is CASSLSRREGEQYF. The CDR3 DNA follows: TGTGCCAGCAGTTTATCACGTAGGGAAGGGGAGCAGTACTTC.

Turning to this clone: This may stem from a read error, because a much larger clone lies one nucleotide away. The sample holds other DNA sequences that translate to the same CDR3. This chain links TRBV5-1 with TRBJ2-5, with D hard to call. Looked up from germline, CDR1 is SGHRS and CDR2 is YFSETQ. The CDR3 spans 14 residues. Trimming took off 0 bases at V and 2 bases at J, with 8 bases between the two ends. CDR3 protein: CASSLAGQQETQYF. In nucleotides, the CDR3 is TGCGCCAGCAGCTTGGCCGGTCAGCAAGAGACCCAGTACTTC.

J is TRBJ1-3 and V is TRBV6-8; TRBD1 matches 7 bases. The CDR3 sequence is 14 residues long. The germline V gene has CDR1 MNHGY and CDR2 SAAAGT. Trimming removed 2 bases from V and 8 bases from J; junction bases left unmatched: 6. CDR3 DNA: TGTGCCAGCAGTTACATACAGGGGACCGACACCATATATTTT. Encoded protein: CASSYIQGTDTIYF.

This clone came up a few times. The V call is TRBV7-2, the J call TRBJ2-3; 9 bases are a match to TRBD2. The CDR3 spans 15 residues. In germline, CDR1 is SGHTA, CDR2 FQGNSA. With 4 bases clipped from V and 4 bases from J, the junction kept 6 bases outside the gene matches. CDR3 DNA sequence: TGTGCCAGCAGCTCCCGTAGCGGGAGTGCAGATACGCAGTATTTT. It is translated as CASSSRSGSADTQYF.

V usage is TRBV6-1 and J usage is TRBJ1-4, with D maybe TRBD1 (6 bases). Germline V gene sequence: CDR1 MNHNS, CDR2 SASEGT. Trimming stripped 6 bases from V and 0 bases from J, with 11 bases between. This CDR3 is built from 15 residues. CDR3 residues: CASRSGVATNEKLFF. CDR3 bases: TGTGCCAGCAGGTCAGGGGTAGCAACTAATGAAAAACTGTTTTTT.

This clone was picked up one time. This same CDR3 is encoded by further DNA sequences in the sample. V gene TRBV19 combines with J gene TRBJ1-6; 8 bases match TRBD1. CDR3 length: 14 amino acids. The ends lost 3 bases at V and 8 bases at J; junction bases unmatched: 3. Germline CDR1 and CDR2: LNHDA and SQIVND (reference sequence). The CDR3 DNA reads TGTGCCAGTAGTATCGGGACAGGAGATTCACCCCTCCACTTT. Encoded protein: CASSIGTGDSPLHF.